This T cell receptor (beta chain) was recovered during a study of PD-1 blockade in classical Hodgkin lymphoma. The table came from immunoSEQ multiplex PCR; TCRdb's copy has only in-frame clones and leaves some out. The sample consists of several thousand clones, 70% to 80% of them appearing once. Study-level points and caveats: Those patients who began receiving nivolumab less than 1 year after ASCT had lower diversity, and they were excluded. As was reported, newly diagnosed patients showed lower baseline TCR diversity than healthy donors did. What caused the repertoire differences, perhaps disease activity or prior therapy, remains undefined.

Sample time point: cycle 4 day 1 (C4D1), after more than 5 weeks of nivolumab. Each patient relapsed following autologous stem cell transplantation, and prior brentuximab vedotin exposure differed. Concerning this clone: Its antigen remains unknown.

The V end lost 1 base, the J end lost 5 bases, and 7 bases lay between the germline ends. The CDR3 extends over 13 amino acids. CDR1 and CDR2 from the germline V gene are MNHNS and SASEGT. The chain recombines TRBV6-1 with TRBJ2-3, with D possibly being TRBD2 (6 bases). This TCR was sampled from a human donor with classical Hodgkin lymphoma. Sequenced here: peripheral blood mononuclear cells (PBMCs), sampled before the fourth cycle of nivolumab. CDR3 nucleotide sequence: TGTGCCAGCAGTGAAGGGGGGGTAGATACGCAGTATTTT. Its protein is CASSEGGVDTQYF.